Listed below are T cell receptor beta chains from one sample, sequenced in a study of CD8+ T cells in alopecia areata. Here immunoSEQ multiplex PCR was the method, and the copy in TCRdb shows in-frame clones only, minus some. The sample lists around 270,000 clones; 55% to 70% were seen once. The source material was CD4+ T cells sorted from blood, sampled at week 24, from a patient treated with tofacitinib. The origin of the receptors is a human donor with alopecia areata. The CDR3 runs from the conserved cysteine through the conserved F or W.

V gene: TRBV10-3; J gene: TRBJ2-1; CDR3 protein: CAIRGQAYNEQFF
V gene: TRBV15; J gene: TRBJ1-2; CDR3 protein: CATSAETGNYGYTF
V gene: TRBV4-1; J gene: TRBJ2-4; CDR3 protein: CASSLRPGTGGNIQYF
V gene: TRBV11-1; J gene: TRBJ2-7; CDR3 protein: CASSLGRTYEQYF
V gene: TRBV6-1; J gene: TRBJ2-1; CDR3 protein: CASSYSGGAFEQFF
V gene: TRBV4-2; J gene: TRBJ2-1; CDR3 protein: CASSHQGASEQQFF
V gene: TRBV9; J gene: TRBJ1-2; CDR3 protein: CATTRGYTF
V gene: TRBV7-9; J gene: TRBJ2-1; CDR3 protein: CASGWMSGRGNEQFF
V gene: TRBV11-2; J gene: TRBJ2-5; CDR3 protein: CASSSIRGAPVETQYF
V gene: TRBV7-9; J gene: TRBJ2-7; CDR3 protein: CASSLGTADPMEYF
V gene: TRBV5-1; J gene: TRBJ1-2; CDR3 protein: CASSLEYGAYGHGYTF
V gene: TRBV18; J gene: TRBJ2-7; CDR3 protein: CASSPGYEQYF
V gene: TRBV2; J gene: TRBJ2-2; CDR3 protein: CASRARATGELFF
V gene: TRBV25-1; J gene: TRBJ1-6; CDR3 protein: CASSGQGTSPLHF
V gene: TRBV29-1; J gene: TRBJ2-7; CDR3 protein: CSVGLPPGQDYEQYF
V gene: TRBV29-1; J gene: .; CDR3 protein: CSVEDRNDEQYF
V gene: TRBV11-1; J gene: TRBJ2-3; CDR3 protein: CASSLIQADTQYF
V gene: TRBV27; J gene: TRBJ1-2; CDR3 protein: CASSLNRGGYGYTF
V gene: TRBV29-1; J gene: TRBJ1-4; CDR3 protein: CSGTGSNEKLFF
V gene: TRBV27; J gene: TRBJ2-5; CDR3 protein: CASSFTSGVVQTQYF
V gene: TRBV29-1; J gene: TRBJ1-4; CDR3 protein: CSVEVRANEKLFF
V gene: TRBV29-1; J gene: TRBJ2-1; CDR3 protein: CSVLGGSYNEQFF
V gene: TRBV6-1; J gene: TRBJ2-3; CDR3 protein: CASTFFTDTQYF
V gene: TRBV10-3; J gene: TRBJ2-5; CDR3 protein: CAISEGGTQETQYF
V gene: TRBV7-9; J gene: TRBJ2-7; CDR3 protein: CVITRSPSYEQYF
V gene: TRBV15; J gene: TRBJ2-1; CDR3 protein: CATSSLPPGQGANEQFF
V gene: TRBV7-7; J gene: TRBJ2-5; CDR3 protein: CASSARTGLRETQYF
V gene: TRBV30; J gene: TRBJ2-1; CDR3 protein: CAWSVTGGRGRYNEQFF
V gene: TRBV5-1; J gene: TRBJ1-1; CDR3 protein: CASSPGWRRTEAFF
V gene: TRBV7-9; J gene: TRBJ2-5; CDR3 protein: CASSLSLGALETQYF
V gene: TRBV19; J gene: TRBJ2-1; CDR3 protein: CASSIAGGPYNEQFF
V gene: TRBV30; J gene: TRBJ1-2; CDR3 protein: CAWGRFGEGGYTF
V gene: TRBV30; J gene: TRBJ2-1; CDR3 protein: CAWSVGPHNEQFF
V gene: TRBV30; J gene: TRBJ1-4; CDR3 protein: CAWSDLYGEKLFF
V gene: TRBV10-3; J gene: TRBJ2-7; CDR3 protein: CAIRTATSGEAYEQYF
V gene: TRBV6-1; J gene: TRBJ2-1; CDR3 protein: CATGRGSGEQFF
V gene: TRBV30; J gene: TRBJ2-7; CDR3 protein: CAWSVKGPVRAYF
V gene: TRBV4-3; J gene: TRBJ1-2; CDR3 protein: CASSQEGHYGYTF
V gene: TRBV30; J gene: TRBJ2-7; CDR3 protein: CAWRTVGGGEQYF
V gene: TRBV29-1; J gene: TRBJ2-5; CDR3 protein: CSAQGMGGLQETQYF
V gene: TRBV29-1; J gene: TRBJ2-7; CDR3 protein: CSVQGGVSGYEQYF
V gene: TRBV28; J gene: TRBJ1-2; CDR3 protein: CASSLTLTGPYGYTF
V gene: TRBV29-1; J gene: TRBJ1-1; CDR3 protein: CSVRGTNTEAFF
V gene: TRBV14; J gene: TRBJ1-4; CDR3 protein: CASSQQGGSYEKLFF
V gene: TRBV29-1; J gene: TRBJ2-7; CDR3 protein: CSVEDSGGDEQYF
V gene: TRBV6-5; J gene: TRBJ2-7; CDR3 protein: CASSPDRAHEQYF
V gene: TRBV30; J gene: TRBJ2-5; CDR3 protein: CAWRLIETQYF
V gene: TRBV29-1; J gene: TRBJ1-2; CDR3 protein: CSVALAPGVEAYGYTF
V gene: TRBV5-6; J gene: TRBJ2-1; CDR3 protein: CASRRDLAGVGFF
V gene: TRBV4-2; J gene: TRBJ1-6; CDR3 protein: CASSQRARQGDSPLHF
V gene: TRBV30; J gene: TRBJ2-1; CDR3 protein: CAWSVKGLATYNEQFF
V gene: TRBV6-1; J gene: TRBJ2-1; CDR3 protein: CASSRDPSSYNEQFF